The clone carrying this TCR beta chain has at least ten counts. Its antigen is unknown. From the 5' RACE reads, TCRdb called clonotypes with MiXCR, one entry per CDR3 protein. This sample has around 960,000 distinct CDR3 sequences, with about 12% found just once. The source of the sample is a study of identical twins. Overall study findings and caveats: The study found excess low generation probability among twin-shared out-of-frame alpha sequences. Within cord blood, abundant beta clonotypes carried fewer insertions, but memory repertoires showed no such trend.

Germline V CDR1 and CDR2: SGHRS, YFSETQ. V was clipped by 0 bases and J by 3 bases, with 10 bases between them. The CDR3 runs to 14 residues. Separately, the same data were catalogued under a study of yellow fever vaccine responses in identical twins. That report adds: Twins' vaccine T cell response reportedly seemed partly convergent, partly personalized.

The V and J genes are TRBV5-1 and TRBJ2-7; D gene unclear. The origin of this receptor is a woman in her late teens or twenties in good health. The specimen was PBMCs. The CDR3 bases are TGCGCCAGCAGCTTGGGGCAGAGCAGCTACGAGCAGTACTTC. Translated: CASSLGQSSYEQYF.